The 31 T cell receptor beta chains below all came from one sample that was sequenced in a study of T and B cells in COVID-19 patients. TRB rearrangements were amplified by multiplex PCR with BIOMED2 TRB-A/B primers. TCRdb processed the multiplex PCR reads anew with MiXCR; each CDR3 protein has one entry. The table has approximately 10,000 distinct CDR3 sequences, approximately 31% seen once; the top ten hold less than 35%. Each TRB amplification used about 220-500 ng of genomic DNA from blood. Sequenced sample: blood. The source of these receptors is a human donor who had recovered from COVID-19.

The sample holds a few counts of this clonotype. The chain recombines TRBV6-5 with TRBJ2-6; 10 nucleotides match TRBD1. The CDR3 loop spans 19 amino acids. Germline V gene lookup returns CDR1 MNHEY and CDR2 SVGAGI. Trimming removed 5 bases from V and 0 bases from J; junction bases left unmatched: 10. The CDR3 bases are TGTGCCAGCAGTCCACGATTTTGGACAGGGGGCTCTGGGGCCAACGTCCTGACTTTC. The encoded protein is CASSPRFWTGGSGANVLTF.

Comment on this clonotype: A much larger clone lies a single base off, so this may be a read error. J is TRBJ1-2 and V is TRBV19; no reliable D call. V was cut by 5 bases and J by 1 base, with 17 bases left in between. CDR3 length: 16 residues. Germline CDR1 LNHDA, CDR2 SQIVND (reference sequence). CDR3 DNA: TGTGCCAGTAGTCCGTACGCAAGTGGCGGTAACTATGGCTACACCTTC. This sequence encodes CASSPYASGGNYGYTF.

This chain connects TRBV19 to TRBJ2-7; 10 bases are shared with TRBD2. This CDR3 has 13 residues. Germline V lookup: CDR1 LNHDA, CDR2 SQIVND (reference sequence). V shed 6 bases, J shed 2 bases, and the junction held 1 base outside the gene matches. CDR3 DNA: TGTGCCAGTAGAGCGGGAGGGCCCTACGAGCAGTACTTC. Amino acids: CASRAGGPYEQYF.

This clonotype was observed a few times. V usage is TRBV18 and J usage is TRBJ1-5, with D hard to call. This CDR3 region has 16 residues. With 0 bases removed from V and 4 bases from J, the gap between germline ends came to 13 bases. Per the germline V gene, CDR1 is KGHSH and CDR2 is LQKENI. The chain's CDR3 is CASSPPGAGGNQPQHF. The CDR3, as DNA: TGTGCCAGCTCACCACCGGGCGCGGGTGGTAATCAGCCCCAGCATTTT. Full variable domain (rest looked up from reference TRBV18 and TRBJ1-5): NAGVMQNPRHLVRRRGQEARLRCSPMKGHSHVYWYRQLPEEGLKFMVYLQKENIIDESGMPKERFSAEFPKEGPSILRIQQVVRGDSAAYFCASSPPGAGGNQPQHFGDGTRLSIL.

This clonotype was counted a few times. The CDR3 DNA is TGTGCCAGCACCCAGGGGGAGACCCAGTACTTC. Protein sequence: CASTQGETQYF. This chain connects TRBV6-2 or TRBV6-3 to TRBJ2-5; TRBD1 is a possible D gene (6 bases). CDR3 size: 11 residues. CDR1 is MNHEY and CDR2 is SVGEGT in the germline V gene. V lost 7 bases and J lost 5, with 8 bases in between.

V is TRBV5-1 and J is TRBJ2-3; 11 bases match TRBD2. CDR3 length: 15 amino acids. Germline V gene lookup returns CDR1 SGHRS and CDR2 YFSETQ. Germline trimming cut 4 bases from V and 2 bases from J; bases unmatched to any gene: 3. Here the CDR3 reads CASSPTSGVTDTQYF. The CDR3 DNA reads TGCGCCAGCAGCCCGACTAGCGGGGTCACAGATACGCAGTATTTT.

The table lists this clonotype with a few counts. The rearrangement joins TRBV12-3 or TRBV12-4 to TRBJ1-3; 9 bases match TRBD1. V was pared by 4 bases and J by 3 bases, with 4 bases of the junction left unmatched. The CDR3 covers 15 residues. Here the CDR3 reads CASSSRTGVGNTIYF. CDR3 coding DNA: TGTGCCAGCAGTTCCCGGACAGGGGTTGGAAACACCATATATTTT.

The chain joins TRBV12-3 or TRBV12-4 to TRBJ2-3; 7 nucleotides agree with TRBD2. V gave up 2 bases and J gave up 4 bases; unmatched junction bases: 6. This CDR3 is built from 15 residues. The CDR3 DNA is TGTGCCAGCAGTTTACGGGAGGTTAGGGCAGATACGCAGTATTTT. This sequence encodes CASSLREVRADTQYF.

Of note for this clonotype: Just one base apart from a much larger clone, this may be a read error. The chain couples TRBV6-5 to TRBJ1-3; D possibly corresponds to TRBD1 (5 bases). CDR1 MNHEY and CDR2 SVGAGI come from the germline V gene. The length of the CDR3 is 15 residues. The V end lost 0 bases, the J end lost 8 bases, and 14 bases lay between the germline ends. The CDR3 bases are TGTGCCAGCAGTTACTCAGCGCAGGGAGGATACACCATATATTTT. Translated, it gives CASSYSAQGGYTIYF.

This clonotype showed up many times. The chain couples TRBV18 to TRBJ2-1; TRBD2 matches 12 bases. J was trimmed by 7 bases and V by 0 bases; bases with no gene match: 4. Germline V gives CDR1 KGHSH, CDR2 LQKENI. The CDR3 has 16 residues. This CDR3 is CASSPPMTSGSNEQFF. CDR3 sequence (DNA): TGTGCCAGCTCACCACCGATGACTAGCGGGAGTAATGAGCAGTTCTTC.

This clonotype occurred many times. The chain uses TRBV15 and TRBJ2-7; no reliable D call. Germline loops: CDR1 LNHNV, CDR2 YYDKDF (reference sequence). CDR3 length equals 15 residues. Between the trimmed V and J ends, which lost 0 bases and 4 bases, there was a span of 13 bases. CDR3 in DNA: TGTGCCACCAGCAGAGATCTTATCACTGGGTACGAGCAGTACTTC. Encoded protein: CATSRDLITGYEQYF.

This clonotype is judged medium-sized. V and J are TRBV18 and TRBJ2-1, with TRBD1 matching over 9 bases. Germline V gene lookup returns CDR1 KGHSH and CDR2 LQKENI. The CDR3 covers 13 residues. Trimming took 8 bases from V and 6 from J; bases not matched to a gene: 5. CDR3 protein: CASGTGWSNEQFF. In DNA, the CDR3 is TGTGCCAGCGGGACAGGGTGGAGCAATGAGCAGTTCTTC. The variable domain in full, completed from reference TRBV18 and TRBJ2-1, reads NAGVMQNPRHLVRRRGQEARLRCSPMKGHSHVYWYRQLPEEGLKFMVYLQKENIIDESGMPKERFSAEFPKEGPSILRIQQVVRGDSAAYFCASGTGWSNEQFFGPGTRLTVL.

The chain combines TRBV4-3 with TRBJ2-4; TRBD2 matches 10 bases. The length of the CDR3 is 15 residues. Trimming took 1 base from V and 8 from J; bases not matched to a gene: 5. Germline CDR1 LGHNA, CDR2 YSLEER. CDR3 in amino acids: CASSQVPSGSYIQYF. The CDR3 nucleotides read TGCGCCAGCAGCCAAGTCCCTAGCGGGAGTTACATTCAGTACTTC.

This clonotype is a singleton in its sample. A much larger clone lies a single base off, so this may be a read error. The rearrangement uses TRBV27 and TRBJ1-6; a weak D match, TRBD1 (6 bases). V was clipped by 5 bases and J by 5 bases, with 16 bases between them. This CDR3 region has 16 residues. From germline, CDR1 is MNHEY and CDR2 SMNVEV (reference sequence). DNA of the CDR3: TGTGCCAGCAGTCCCACCCTGACAGGCCATAATTCACCCCTCCACTTT. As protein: CASSPTLTGHNSPLHF.

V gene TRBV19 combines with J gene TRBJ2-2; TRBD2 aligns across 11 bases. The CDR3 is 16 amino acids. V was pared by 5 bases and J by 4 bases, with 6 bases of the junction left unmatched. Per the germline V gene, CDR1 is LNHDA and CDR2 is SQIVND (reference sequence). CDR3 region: CASSPQTSGITGELFF. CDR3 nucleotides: TGTGCCAGTAGTCCGCAGACTAGCGGGATCACCGGGGAGCTGTTTTTT.

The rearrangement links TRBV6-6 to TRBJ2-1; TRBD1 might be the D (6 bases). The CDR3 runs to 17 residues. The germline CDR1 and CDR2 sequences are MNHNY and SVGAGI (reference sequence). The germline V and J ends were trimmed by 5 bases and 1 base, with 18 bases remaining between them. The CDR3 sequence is CASSPQTSGASYNEQFF. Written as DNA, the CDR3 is TGTGCCAGCAGTCCGCAAACATCAGGGGCATCCTACAATGAGCAGTTCTTC.

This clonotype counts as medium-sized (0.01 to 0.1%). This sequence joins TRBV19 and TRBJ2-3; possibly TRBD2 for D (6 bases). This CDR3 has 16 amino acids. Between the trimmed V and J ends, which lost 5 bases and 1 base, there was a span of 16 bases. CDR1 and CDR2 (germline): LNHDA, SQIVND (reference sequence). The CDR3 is CASSPTRGRGTDTQYF. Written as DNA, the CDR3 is TGTGCCAGTAGTCCCACCCGGGGGAGAGGCACAGATACGCAGTATTTT.

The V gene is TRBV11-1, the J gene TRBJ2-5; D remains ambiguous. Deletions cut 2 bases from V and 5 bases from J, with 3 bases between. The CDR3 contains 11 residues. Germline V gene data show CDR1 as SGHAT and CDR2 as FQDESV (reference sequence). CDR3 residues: CASSLKETQYF. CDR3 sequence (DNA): TGTGCCAGCAGCTTAAAGGAGACCCAGTACTTC.

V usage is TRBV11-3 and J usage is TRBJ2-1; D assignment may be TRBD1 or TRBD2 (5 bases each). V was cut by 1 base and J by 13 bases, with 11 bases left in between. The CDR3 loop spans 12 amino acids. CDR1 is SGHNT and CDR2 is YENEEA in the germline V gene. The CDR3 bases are TGTGCCAGCAGCTTAGTGGGGGTAGGTCAGTTCTTC. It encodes CASSLVGVGQFF.

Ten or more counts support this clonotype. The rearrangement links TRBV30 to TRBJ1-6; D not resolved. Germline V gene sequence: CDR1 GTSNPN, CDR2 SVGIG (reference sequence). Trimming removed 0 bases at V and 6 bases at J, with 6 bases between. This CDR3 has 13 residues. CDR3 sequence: CAWSVRGNSPLHF. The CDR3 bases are TGTGCCTGGAGTGTACGTGGTAATTCACCCCTCCACTTT.

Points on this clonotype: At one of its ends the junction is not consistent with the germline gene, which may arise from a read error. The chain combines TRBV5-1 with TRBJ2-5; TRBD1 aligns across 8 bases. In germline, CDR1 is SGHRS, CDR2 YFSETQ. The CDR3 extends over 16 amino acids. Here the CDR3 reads CASSLLNRGRGEAQYF. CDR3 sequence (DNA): TGCGCCAGCAGCTTACTCAACAGGGGGAGAGGAGAGGCCCAGTACTTC.

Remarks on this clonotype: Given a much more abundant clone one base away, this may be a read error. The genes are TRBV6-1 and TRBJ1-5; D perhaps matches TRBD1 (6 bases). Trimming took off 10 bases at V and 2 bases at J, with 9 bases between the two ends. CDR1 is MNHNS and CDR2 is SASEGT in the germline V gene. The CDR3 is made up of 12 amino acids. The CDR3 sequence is CANRQGNQPQHF. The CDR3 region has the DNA TGTGCCAACAGACAGGGCAATCAGCCCCAGCATTTT.

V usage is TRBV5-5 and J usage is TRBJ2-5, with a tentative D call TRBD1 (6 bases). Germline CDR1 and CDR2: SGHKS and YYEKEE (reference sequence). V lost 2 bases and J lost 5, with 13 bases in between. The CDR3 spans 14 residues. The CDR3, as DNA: TGTGCCAGCAGCTTAGCAGGGGCCGGGGAGACCCAGTACTTC. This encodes CASSLAGAGETQYF. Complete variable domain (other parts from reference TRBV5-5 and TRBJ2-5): DAGVTQSPTHLIKTRGQQVTLRCSPISGHKSVSWYQQVLGQGPQFIFQYYEKEERGRGNFPDRFSARQFPNYSSELNVNALLLGDSALYLCASSLAGAGETQYFGPGTRLLVL.

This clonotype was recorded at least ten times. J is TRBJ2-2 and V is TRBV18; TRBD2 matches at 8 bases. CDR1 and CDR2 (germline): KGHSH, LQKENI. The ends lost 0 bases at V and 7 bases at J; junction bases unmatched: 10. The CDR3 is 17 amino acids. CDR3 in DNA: TGTGCCAGCTCACCACCCCTGGGAGCGGGAGAAGGCGGGGAGCTGTTTTTT. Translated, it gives CASSPPLGAGEGGELFF.

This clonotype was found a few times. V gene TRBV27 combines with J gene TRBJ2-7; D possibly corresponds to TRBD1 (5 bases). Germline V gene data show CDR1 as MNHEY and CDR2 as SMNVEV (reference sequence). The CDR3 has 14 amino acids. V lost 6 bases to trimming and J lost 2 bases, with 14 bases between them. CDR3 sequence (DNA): TGTGCCAGCAGCACTCCTCGACAGCCCTACGAGCAGTACTTC. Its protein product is CASSTPRQPYEQYF.

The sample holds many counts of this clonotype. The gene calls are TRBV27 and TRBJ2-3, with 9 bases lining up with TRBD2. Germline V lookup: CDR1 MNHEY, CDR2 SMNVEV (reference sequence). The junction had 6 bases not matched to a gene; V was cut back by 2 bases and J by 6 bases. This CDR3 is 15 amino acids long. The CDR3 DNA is TGTGCCAGCAGTTTAGGAGCGGGAGGCGGGGATACGCAGTATTTT. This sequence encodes CASSLGAGGGDTQYF.

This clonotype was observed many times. DNA of the CDR3: TGTGCCAGCAGTCTGGAGACTAGTCGGTACGAGCAGTACTTC. Its translation: CASSLETSRYEQYF. The rearrangement joins TRBV27 to TRBJ2-7, with a possible D match to TRBD2 (6 bases). The CDR3 has 14 amino acids. V shed 5 bases and J shed 4 bases, with 15 bases lying between them. The germline V gene has CDR1 MNHEY and CDR2 SMNVEV (reference sequence).

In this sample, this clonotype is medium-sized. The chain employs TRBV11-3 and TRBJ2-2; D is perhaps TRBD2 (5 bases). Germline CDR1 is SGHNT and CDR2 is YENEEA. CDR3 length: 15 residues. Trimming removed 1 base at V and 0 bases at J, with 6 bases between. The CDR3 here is CASSLVGTNTGELFF. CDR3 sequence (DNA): TGTGCCAGCAGCTTAGTCGGGACGAACACCGGGGAGCTGTTTTTT. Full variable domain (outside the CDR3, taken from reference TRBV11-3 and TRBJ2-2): EAGVVQSPRYKIIEKKQPVAFWCNPISGHNTLYWYLQNLGQGPELLIRYENEEAVDDSQLPKDRFSAERLKGVDSTLKIQPAELGDSAVYLCASSLVGTNTGELFFGEGSRLTVL.

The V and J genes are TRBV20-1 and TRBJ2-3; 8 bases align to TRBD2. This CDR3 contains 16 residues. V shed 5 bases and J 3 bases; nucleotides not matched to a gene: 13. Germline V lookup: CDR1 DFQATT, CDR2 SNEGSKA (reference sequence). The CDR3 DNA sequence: TGCAGTGCTCGCCCTTTAGCGGGAATCATAACAGATACGCAGTATTTT. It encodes CSARPLAGIITDTQYF.

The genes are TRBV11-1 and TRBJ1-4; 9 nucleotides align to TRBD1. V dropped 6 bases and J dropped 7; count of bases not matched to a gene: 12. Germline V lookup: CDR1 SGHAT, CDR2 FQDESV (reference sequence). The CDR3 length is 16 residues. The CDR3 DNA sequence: TGTGCCAGCAGTCCCGGACAGGGGATGGTTGGTGAAAAACTGTTTTTT. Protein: CASSPGQGMVGEKLFF.

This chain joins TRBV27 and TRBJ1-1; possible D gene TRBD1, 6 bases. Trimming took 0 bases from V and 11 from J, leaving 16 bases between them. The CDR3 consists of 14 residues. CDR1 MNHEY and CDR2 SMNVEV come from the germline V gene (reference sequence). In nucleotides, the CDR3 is TGTGCCAGCAGTTTATCGCGCGGGGGGCTCGGGGCTTTCTTT. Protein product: CASSLSRGGLGAFF.